The sequence of this T cell receptor (beta chain) was determined in a study of shared clonotypes between healthy human individuals. Only in-frame clones appear in the TCRdb table, and some are missing; sequencing was by immunoSEQ multiplex PCR. The sample carries about 980,000 clones, about three quarters recorded once. Material for sequencing was memory CD4+ T cells sorted from blood. Subset in this sample: CD45RA-negative fraction. This receptor was taken from a man in his late teens or twenties in good health.

CDR3 region: CASSVRAGGDNSPLHF. The CDR3 nucleotides read TGTGCCAGCAGCGTACGGGCAGGGGGAGATAATTCACCCCTCCACTTT. This chain connects TRBV9 to TRBJ1-6, with 7 bases lining up with TRBD1. The CDR3 has 16 amino acids. Trimming at V came to 1 base and at J to 5 bases, leaving 6 bases not matched to a gene. Germline V gene lookup returns CDR1 SGDLS and CDR2 YYNGEE.